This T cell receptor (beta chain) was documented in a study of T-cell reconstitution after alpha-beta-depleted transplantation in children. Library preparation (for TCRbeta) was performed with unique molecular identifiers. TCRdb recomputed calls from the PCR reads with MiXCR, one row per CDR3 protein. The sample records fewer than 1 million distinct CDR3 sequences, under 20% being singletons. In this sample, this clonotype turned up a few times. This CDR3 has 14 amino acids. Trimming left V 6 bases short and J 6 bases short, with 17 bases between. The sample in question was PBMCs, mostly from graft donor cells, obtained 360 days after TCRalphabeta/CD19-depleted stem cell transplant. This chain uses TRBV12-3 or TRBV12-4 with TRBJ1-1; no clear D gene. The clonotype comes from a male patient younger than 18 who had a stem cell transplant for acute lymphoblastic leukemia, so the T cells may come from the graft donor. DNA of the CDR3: TGTGCCAGCAGCCTGATCGCAGGAAGCTCTGAAGCTTTCTTT. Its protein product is CASSLIAGSSEAFF.